The 28 T cell receptor beta chains given below trace back to one sample, sequenced in a study of PD-1 blockade in classical Hodgkin lymphoma. Profiling relied on immunoSEQ multiplex PCR, and the TCRdb table lists in-frame clones only, not all of them. The sample lists about 90,000 clones; 85% to 95% were seen once. All patients relapsed after autologous stem cell transplantation, and brentuximab vedotin exposure varied. Sequenced material: peripheral blood mononuclear cells (PBMCs), taken before the second cycle of nivolumab. These receptors all come from a human donor with classical Hodgkin lymphoma.

The gene calls are TRBV10-1 and TRBJ2-3; the D gene is possibly TRBD2 (6 bases). The CDR3 loop spans 13 amino acids. Germline CDR1 and CDR2: WNHNN and SYGVQD (reference sequence). The ends were cut back, 5 bases at V and 3 bases at J, with 9 bases in the middle. The chain's CDR3 is CASSSAGTDTQYF. The CDR3 nucleotides are TGCGCCAGCAGTAGCGCGGGGACAGATACGCAGTATTTT.

V gene TRBV5-6 combines with J gene TRBJ2-7; D is unclear. Germline CDR1 SGHDT, CDR2 YYEEEE. The CDR3 length is 16 residues. The V end was cut by 0 bases, the J end by 0 bases, with 13 bases between. CDR3: CASSLERTRGSYEQYF. The CDR3 DNA sequence: TGTGCCAGCAGCTTGGAAAGGACCCGTGGCTCCTACGAGCAGTACTTC. Looking up the rest from reference TRBV5-6 and TRBJ2-7 gives the full variable domain: DAGVTQSPTHLIKTRGQQVTLRCSPKSGHDTVSWYQQALGQGPQFIFQYYEEEERQRGNFPDRFSGHQFPNYSSELNVNALLLGDSALYLCASSLERTRGSYEQYFGPGTRLTVT.

There are a few counts of this clone. This rearrangement joins TRBV10-1 to TRBJ1-1, with D perhaps TRBD1 (6 bases). This CDR3 spans 14 amino acids. V was shortened by 3 bases and J by 4 bases, with 12 bases between the two germline ends. Germline V gene lookup returns CDR1 WNHNN and CDR2 SYGVQD (reference sequence). CDR3 region: CASSDNFRGTEAFF. For the CDR3, the DNA is TGCGCCAGCAGTGACAACTTCAGGGGCACTGAAGCTTTCTTT.

V usage is TRBV25-1 and J usage is TRBJ2-7; 9 nucleotides align to TRBD1. This CDR3 spans 15 amino acids. With V trimmed by 6 bases and J by 1 base, 7 bases remained unmatched. Germline CDR1 is MGHDK and CDR2 is SYGVNS. In nucleotides, the CDR3 is TGTGCCAGCAGCCAGGGACAGGGACTATCCTACGAGCAGTACTTC. As protein: CASSQGQGLSYEQYF.

The DNA for the CDR3 is TGTGCCAGCAGTAGCCCGACCAACTATGGCTACACCTTC. It translates to CASSSPTNYGYTF. V is TRBV2 and J is TRBJ1-2; D is ambiguous. V dropped 5 bases and J dropped 2 bases, with 9 bases sitting between them. This CDR3 comprises 13 residues. Germline V gene sequence: CDR1 SNHLY, CDR2 FYNNEI.

The chain carries TRBV19 and TRBJ2-7; 9 bases map to TRBD1. CDR3 length equals 15 residues. The V segment lost 6 bases and the J segment 1 base; nucleotides outside the gene matches: 7. The germline gives CDR1 LNHDA, CDR2 SQIVND (reference sequence). The CDR3 protein is CASSNRGQASYEQYF. The CDR3 DNA is TGTGCCAGTAGCAACAGGGGGCAGGCATCCTACGAGCAGTACTTC.

This chain connects TRBV28 to TRBJ2-3; D unclear. V lost 2 bases and J 6 bases, leaving 9 bases between the germline ends. Looked up from germline, CDR1 is MDHEN and CDR2 is SYDVKM. The CDR3 is made up of 13 amino acids. CDR3 loop: CASSLGMGDTQYF. The CDR3 nucleotides read TGTGCCAGCAGTTTAGGTATGGGCGATACGCAGTATTTT.

J is TRBJ2-3 and V is TRBV7-9, with D uncertain. Germline V gene lookup returns CDR1 SEHNR and CDR2 FQNEAQ (reference sequence). CDR3 size: 12 residues. Trimming took off 8 bases at V and 10 bases at J, with 16 bases between the two ends. The CDR3 DNA follows: TGTGCCAGCGGATTCTCGCAGTATCCGCAGTATTTT. Translating gives CASGFSQYPQYF.

The gene calls are TRBV2 and TRBJ1-2; 7 positions agree with TRBD1. The CDR3 has 16 amino acids. The V and J ends lost 3 bases and 1 base, in that order; junction bases with no gene match: 8. CDR1 SNHLY and CDR2 FYNNEI come from the germline V gene. CDR3 protein: CASSETGWGVNYGYTF. CDR3 DNA sequence: TGTGCCAGCAGTGAGACAGGGTGGGGAGTTAACTATGGCTACACCTTC.

The V and J genes are TRBV9 and TRBJ1-3; D remains ambiguous. Per the germline V gene, CDR1 is SGDLS and CDR2 is YYNGEE. The CDR3 length is 14 residues. The V gene lost 3 bases and the J gene lost 0 bases, with 7 bases spanning the gap. The CDR3 bases are TGTGCCAGCAGCGCCACAGTCTCTGGAAACACCATATATTTT. Translated: CASSATVSGNTIYF.

This clone was seen only once. The CDR3 sequence: CASSLITVLGEETQYF. Written as DNA, the CDR3 is TGCGCCAGCAGCTTGATTACAGTCTTGGGGGAAGAGACCCAGTACTTC. The rearrangement links TRBV5-1 to TRBJ2-5; D is tentatively TRBD1 or TRBD2 (5 bases each). Germline V lookup: CDR1 SGHRS, CDR2 YFSETQ. V was pared by 1 base and J by 3 bases, with 16 bases between. CDR3 length: 16 amino acids.

V is TRBV5-1 and J is TRBJ1-2, with a possible D match to TRBD1 (6 bases). The germline CDR1 and CDR2 sequences are SGHRS and YFSETQ. The CDR3 has 13 residues. The V gene lost 4 bases and the J gene lost 8 bases, with 15 bases spanning the gap. The CDR3 loop reads CASSDRTDDGYTF. DNA of the CDR3: TGCGCCAGCAGCGATCGGACAGACGACGGCTACACCTTC.

The chain couples TRBV12-5 to TRBJ2-3, with 8 nucleotides matching TRBD1. Germline V CDR1 and CDR2: LGHNT, FRNRAP. The junction had 4 bases not matched to a gene; V was cut back by 5 bases and J by 3 bases. CDR3 length: 14 residues. The CDR3 DNA reads as TGTGCTAGTGGTCGCCAGGGGGCGACAGATACGCAGTATTTT. Translated: CASGRQGATDTQYF.

The chain is built from TRBV15 and TRBJ2-5; D possibly uses TRBD1 or TRBD2 (5 bases each). The DNA end is a closer match to TRBJ2-7, so the J assignment may be wrong. In germline, CDR1 is LNHNV, CDR2 YYDKDF (reference sequence). CDR3 length equals 15 residues. CDR3 in amino acids: CATSVATGLFNEQYF. The CDR3 bases are TGTGCCACCTCGGTCGCAACAGGACTCTTCAACGAGCAGTACTTC.

This clone was observed once. This chain links TRBV27 with TRBJ2-2, with D possibly being TRBD2 (5 bases). The CDR3 loop spans 14 amino acids. Germline V gives CDR1 MNHEY, CDR2 SMNVEV (reference sequence). Trimming left V 2 bases short and J 4 bases short, with 8 bases between. This CDR3 reads CASSLKRPTGELFF. In DNA, the CDR3 is TGTGCCAGCAGTTTAAAGCGGCCCACCGGGGAGCTGTTTTTT.

The chain has TRBV10-2 and TRBJ1-1; D is ambiguous. The ends were cut back, 6 bases at V and 10 bases at J, with 21 bases in the middle. The CDR3 is 14 residues long. CDR1 is WSHSY, CDR2 SAAADI, per germline. The CDR3 DNA is TGCGCCAGCAGAGAGCGGACGAGAAAGTATGGAGCTTTCTTT. This gives the protein CASRERTRKYGAFF.

The chain is built from TRBV5-1 and TRBJ1-1, with 9 nucleotides matching TRBD1. Germline V gene sequence: CDR1 SGHRS, CDR2 YFSETQ. The junction had 8 bases not matched to a gene; V was cut back by 3 bases and J by 2 bases. The CDR3 is 16 residues long. The CDR3 is CASSWNLQGANTEAFF. In nucleotides, the CDR3 is TGCGCCAGCAGCTGGAACCTACAGGGGGCTAACACTGAAGCTTTCTTT.

CDR3 sequence: CASSPDRGRNTEAFF. The DNA for the CDR3 is TGTGCCAGCAGTCCCGACAGGGGGAGGAACACTGAAGCTTTCTTT. The rearrangement links TRBV6-1 to TRBJ1-1; 9 bases fit TRBD1. Germline-derived CDR1 and CDR2 are MNHNS and SASEGT. Trimming cost V 5 bases and J 1 base; bases outside gene matches: 5. This CDR3 contains 15 residues.

This sequence joins TRBV27 and TRBJ1-5; D unresolved. Germline V CDR1 and CDR2: MNHEY, SMNVEV (reference sequence). The CDR3 has 15 amino acids. With 4 bases removed from V and 0 bases from J, the gap between germline ends came to 10 bases. CDR3 sequence: CASSYRAYSNQPQHF. CDR3 nucleotide sequence: TGTGCCAGCAGTTATCGAGCATATAGCAATCAGCCCCAGCATTTT.

The J gene is TRBJ2-7, the V gene TRBV4-1, with 14 positions matching TRBD2. Per the germline V gene, CDR1 is MGHRA and CDR2 is YSYEKL. The CDR3 covers 16 residues. J gave up 2 bases and V 4 bases, and 4 bases lay outside the gene matches. The CDR3 is CASSLRLAGGTYEQYF. CDR3 bases: TGCGCCAGCAGCCTCAGACTAGCGGGAGGGACCTACGAGCAGTACTTC.

CDR3 in amino acids: CASREMGNEQFF. The CDR3 nucleotides are TGTGCCAGTAGGGAAATGGGGAATGAGCAGTTCTTC. This chain connects TRBV25-1 to TRBJ2-1; no definite D call. CDR3 length: 12 residues. V lost 9 bases to trimming and J lost 7 bases, with 13 bases between them. Germline V lookup: CDR1 MGHDK, CDR2 SYGVNS.

The J gene is TRBJ2-1, the V gene TRBV7-8; D unclear. Germline loops: CDR1 SGHVS, CDR2 FQNEAQ. The CDR3 has 13 residues. V was trimmed by 1 base and J by 9 bases, leaving 10 bases between them. CDR3 sequence (DNA): TGTGCCAGCAGCTTAGAATCTTGGGGTGAGCAGTTCTTC. This codes for CASSLESWGEQFF.

The rearrangement links TRBV28 to TRBJ1-3; D call uncertain. This CDR3 is 15 amino acids long. V lost 4 bases and J 3 bases, leaving 13 bases between the germline ends. Germline V gives CDR1 MDHEN, CDR2 SYDVKM. The CDR3 DNA is TGTGCCAGCAGTTCACGAGGTTCGGTTGGAAACACCATATATTTT. This sequence encodes CASSSRGSVGNTIYF.

V gene TRBV7-3 combines with J gene TRBJ1-2; D is perhaps TRBD1 (5 bases). The CDR3 extends over 14 amino acids. Trimming took 0 bases from V and 7 from J, leaving 12 bases between them. Germline CDR1 and CDR2: SGHTA and FQGTGA. CDR3 region: CASSLTGQGSGYTF. CDR3 sequence (DNA): TGTGCCAGCAGCTTAACGGGCCAGGGCAGTGGCTACACCTTC. Using reference TRBV7-3 and TRBJ1-2 for the parts outside the CDR3, the full variable domain is GAGVSQTPSNKVTEKGKYVELRCDPISGHTALYWYRQSLGQGPEFLIYFQGTGAADDSGLPNDRFFAVRPEGSVSTLKIQRTERGDSAVYLCASSLTGQGSGYTFGSGTRLTVV.

This clone was seen only a few times. The chain recombines TRBV7-9 with TRBJ1-2; possible D gene TRBD1, 5 bases. Germline V gene data show CDR1 as SEHNR and CDR2 as FQNEAQ (reference sequence). Trimming removed 7 bases from V and 3 bases from J, with 18 bases in between. The CDR3 consists of 15 residues. CDR3 protein: CASTGRGVTYYGYTF. CDR3 DNA: TGTGCCAGCACCGGAAGAGGGGTGACCTACTATGGCTACACCTTC.

V is TRBV30 and J is TRBJ2-7; 13 positions agree with TRBD2. The CDR3 is 13 residues long. V was clipped by 5 bases and J by 2 bases; unmatched bases: 0. Germline V CDR1 and CDR2: GTSNPN, SVGIG (reference sequence). The CDR3: CAWGTSGTYEQYF. The CDR3 DNA sequence: TGTGCCTGGGGGACTAGCGGGACCTACGAGCAGTACTTC.

The V gene is TRBV5-1, the J gene TRBJ2-5; D perhaps matches TRBD1 (6 bases). V was pared by 0 bases and J by 5 bases, with 14 bases between. In germline, CDR1 is SGHRS, CDR2 YFSETQ. The CDR3 is 15 residues long. CDR3 nucleotide sequence: TGCGCCAGCAGCTTGGCCACAGGGATGCTGGAGACCCAGTACTTC. It yields the protein CASSLATGMLETQYF.

The count of this clone is one. The chain is built from TRBV27 and TRBJ1-4; the match to TRBD1 covers 9 bases. V was clipped by 4 bases and J by 2 bases; unmatched bases: 2. The CDR3 has 15 residues. The germline CDR1 and CDR2 sequences are MNHEY and SMNVEV (reference sequence). In DNA, the CDR3 is TGTGCCAGCAGTTGGGGACAGGGTACTAATGAAAAACTGTTTTTT. Translation gives CASSWGQGTNEKLFF.